Included here is one TCR beta chain sequence, with context. This sample was taken from a study of blood T cell repertoires in COVID-19. Study-level background: Samples of COVID-19 (acute and convalescent) were obtained from the United States, Italy and Spain. From T cells, B-cell-depleted T cells, or PBMCs came the material, which was cDNA or gDNA.

The CDR3 runs to 15 residues. V gave up 4 bases and J gave up 4 bases, with 16 bases separating them. Germline V lookup: CDR1 MNHEY, CDR2 SMNVEV (reference sequence). The assay was immunoSEQ multiplex PCR, and TCRdb's table has in-frame clones only and misses some. The profile shows 300,000 to 350,000 clones, nearly 90% of them singletons. The origin of this receptor is a woman aged 35 to 49 with COVID-19, enrolled during active disease. This chain links TRBV27 with TRBJ1-2, with a tentative D call TRBD1 (6 bases). The sample consisted of peripheral blood. The CDR3, as DNA: TGTGCCAGCAGTTCTTCAGAGGGGGTGGGCTATGGCTACACCTTC. Its translation is CASSSSEGVGYGYTF.